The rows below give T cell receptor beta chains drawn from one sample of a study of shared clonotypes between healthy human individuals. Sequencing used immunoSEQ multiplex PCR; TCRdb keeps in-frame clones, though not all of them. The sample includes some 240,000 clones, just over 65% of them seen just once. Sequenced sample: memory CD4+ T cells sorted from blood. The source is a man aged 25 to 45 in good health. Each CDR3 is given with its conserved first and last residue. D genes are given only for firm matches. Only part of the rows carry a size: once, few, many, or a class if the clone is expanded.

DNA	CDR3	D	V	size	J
TGTGCCAGCAGCCTACAGGGAGCCGGGGAGCTGTTTTTT	CASSLQGAGELFF	-	TRBV2	few	TRBJ2-2
TGCGCCTCCGGGGCAGGGCTGACTCAAGAGACCCAGTACTTC	CASGAGLTQETQYF	-	TRBV5-1	-	TRBJ2-5
TGTGCCACCGGAGTAGACAGGGTCGGTTGGGGTGAGCAGTTCTTC	CATGVDRVGWGEQFF	TRBD1	TRBV27	once	TRBJ2-1
TGTGCCAGCAGTTTAATTGCTAGCGAAACCTACGAGCAGTACTTC	CASSLIASETYEQYF	-	TRBV28	-	TRBJ2-7
TGTGCCAGCAGTTACGTAGGACCGTCAGTCGAGCAGTACTTC	CASSYVGPSVEQYF	-	TRBV6-6	-	TRBJ2-7
TGTGCCAGCAGGGTCGGCGACCAAGAGACCCAGTACTTC	CASRVGDQETQYF	-	TRBV7-9	-	TRBJ2-5
TGTGCCAGCTCACCCCAAGTAGGATATCAGGGCTACACCTTC	CASSPQVGYQGYTF	-	TRBV18	-	TRBJ1-2
TGTGCCAGCAGCTTAATGGGGGGACGCACAGATACGCAGTATTTT	CASSLMGGRTDTQYF	-	TRBV7-3	-	TRBJ2-3
TGTGCCAGCAGTGATGAGGGTTACGAGCAGTACTTC	CASSDEGYEQYF	-	TRBV2	few	TRBJ2-7
TGTGCCAGCAGCTTGGTCAACAACGGTTTCTCCGAGCAGTACTTC	CASSLVNNGFSEQYF	-	TRBV5-5	-	TRBJ2-7
TGTGCCACCAGCAGGGATGGACAGGGGCCTACGGACGAGCAGTACTTC	CATSRDGQGPTDEQYF	TRBD1	TRBV15	-	TRBJ2-7
TGTGCCAGCGCAGGGTTAGAGACCCAGTACTTC	CASAGLETQYF	-	TRBV6-1	-	TRBJ2-5
TGTGCCTGGAGTGATTTTGGGACACGGGGCTACGAGCAGTACTTC	CAWSDFGTRGYEQYF	-	TRBV30	-	TRBJ2-7
TGTGCCAGCCGGCCGGGGATGAACTCTGGAAACACCATATATTTT	CASRPGMNSGNTIYF	-	TRBV6-5	medium-sized	TRBJ1-3
TGTGCCAGCAGTTCCGGGACAGGGGGCAGGCTCTATGGCTACACCTTC	CASSSGTGGRLYGYTF	TRBD1	TRBV28	-	TRBJ1-2
TGTGCCAGCAGCCAAGGGGCGTCCAAGCAGTTCTTC	CASSQGASKQFF	-	TRBV4-2	few	TRBJ2-1
TGTGCCAGCAGTTACCGTGAGGCTGAAGCTTTCTTT	CASSYREAEAFF	-	TRBV6-6	-	TRBJ1-1
TGCAGCGTTGCCCCGGATATCTCCGAGCAGTACTTC	CSVAPDISEQYF	-	TRBV29-1	-	TRBJ2-7
TGTGCCAGCAGCTTGGCCCAGGGGAGCGGGAAGTTAAATACGCAGTATTTT	CASSLAQGSGKLNTQYF	-	TRBV5-4	-	TRBJ2-3
TGTGCCAGCAGTTTACTGGGACTCTACAATGAGCAGTTCTTC	CASSLLGLYNEQFF	-	TRBV27	-	TRBJ2-1
TGCGCCAGCAGCTTGGGTCTAGCGGGGAGAGGGGATGAGCAGTTCTTC	CASSLGLAGRGDEQFF	TRBD2	TRBV5-1	-	TRBJ2-1
TGTGCCAGCACCGCCAGGGATGAGCAGTTCTTC	CASTARDEQFF	-	TRBV2	few	TRBJ2-1
TGTGCCAGCTCGGCCGAGAAGAGTAGCAATCAGCCCCAGCATTTT	CASSAEKSSNQPQHF	-	TRBV6-1	-	TRBJ1-5
TGTGCCAGCAGCCCTCGGAGCCGTTCCCAATGGAACGAGCAGTACTTC	CASSPRSRSQWNEQYF	-	TRBV5-4	-	TRBJ2-7
TGTGCCAGCAGCTTAGCGGGAGGGCTGGAGCAGTTCTTC	CASSLAGGLEQFF	TRBD2	TRBV7-8	-	TRBJ2-1
TGTGCCAGCAGCACGGGACCTCAAGAGACCCAGTACTTC	CASSTGPQETQYF	-	TRBV5-8	-	TRBJ2-5